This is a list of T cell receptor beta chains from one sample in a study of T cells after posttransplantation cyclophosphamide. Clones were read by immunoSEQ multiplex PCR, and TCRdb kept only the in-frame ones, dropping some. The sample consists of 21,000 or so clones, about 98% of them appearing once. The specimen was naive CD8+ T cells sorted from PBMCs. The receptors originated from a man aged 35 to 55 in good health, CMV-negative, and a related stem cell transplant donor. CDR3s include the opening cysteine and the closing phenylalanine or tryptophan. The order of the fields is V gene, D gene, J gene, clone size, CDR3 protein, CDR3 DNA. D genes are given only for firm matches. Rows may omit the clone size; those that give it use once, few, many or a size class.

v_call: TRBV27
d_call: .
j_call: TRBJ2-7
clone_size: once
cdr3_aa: CASSLVQADSTPYEQYF
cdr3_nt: TGTGCCAGCAGTTTAGTCCAGGCCGACAGTACGCCCTACGAGCAGTACTTC

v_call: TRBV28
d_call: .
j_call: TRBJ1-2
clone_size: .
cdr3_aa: CASSDPLVGRDGYTF
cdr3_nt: TGTGCCAGCAGTGACCCCCTAGTAGGCAGGGATGGCTACACCTTC

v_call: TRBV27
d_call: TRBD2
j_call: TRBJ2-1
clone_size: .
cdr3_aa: CASSLWGGDLSSYNEQFF
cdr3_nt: TGTGCCAGCAGTTTATGGGGGGGGGACTTAAGCTCCTACAATGAGCAGTTCTTC

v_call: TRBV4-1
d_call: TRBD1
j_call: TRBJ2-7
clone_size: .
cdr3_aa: CASSQDRTGVYEQYF
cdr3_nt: TGCGCCAGCAGCCAAGATCGGACAGGGGTCTACGAGCAGTACTTC

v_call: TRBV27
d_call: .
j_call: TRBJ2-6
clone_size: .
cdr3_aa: CASSSHSLSGANVLTF
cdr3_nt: TGTGCCAGCAGTAGTCACAGCCTCTCTGGGGCCAACGTCCTGACTTTC

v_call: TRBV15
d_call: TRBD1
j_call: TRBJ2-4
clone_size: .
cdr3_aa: CATSLDRVYIQYF
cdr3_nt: TGTGCCACCAGCTTGGACAGGGTCTACATTCAGTACTTC

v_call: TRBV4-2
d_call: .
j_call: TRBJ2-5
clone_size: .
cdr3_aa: CASSPTLRLQETQYF
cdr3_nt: TGTGCCAGCAGCCCAACACTGCGACTTCAAGAGACCCAGTACTTC

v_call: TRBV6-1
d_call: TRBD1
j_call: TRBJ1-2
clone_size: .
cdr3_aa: CASSPGQIYGYTF
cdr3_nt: TGTGCCAGCAGTCCGGGACAGATCTATGGCTACACCTTC

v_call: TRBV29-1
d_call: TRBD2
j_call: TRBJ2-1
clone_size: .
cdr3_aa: CSVGTSGHNEQFF
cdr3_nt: TGCAGCGTTGGGACTAGCGGCCACAATGAGCAGTTCTTC

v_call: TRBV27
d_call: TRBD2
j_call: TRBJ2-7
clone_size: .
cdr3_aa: CASSFTSGNNEQYF
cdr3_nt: TGTGCCAGCAGTTTTACTAGCGGGAACAACGAGCAGTACTTC

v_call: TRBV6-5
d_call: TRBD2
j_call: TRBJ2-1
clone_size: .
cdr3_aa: CASSYPGLALNEQFF
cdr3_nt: TGTGCCAGCAGTTACCCCGGACTAGCGCTGAATGAGCAGTTCTTC

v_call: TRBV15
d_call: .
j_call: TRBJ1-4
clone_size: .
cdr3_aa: CATSRDKFVGNEKLFF
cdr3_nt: TGTGCCACCAGCAGAGATAAATTCGTCGGTAATGAAAAACTGTTTTTT

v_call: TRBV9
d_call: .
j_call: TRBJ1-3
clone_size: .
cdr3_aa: CASSVGRFRNTIYF
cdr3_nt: TGTGCCAGCAGCGTAGGGCGGTTTAGAAACACCATATATTTT

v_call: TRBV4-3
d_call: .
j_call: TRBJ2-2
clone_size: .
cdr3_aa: CASSLIPGELFF
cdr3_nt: TGCGCCAGCAGCCTAATCCCCGGGGAGCTGTTTTTT

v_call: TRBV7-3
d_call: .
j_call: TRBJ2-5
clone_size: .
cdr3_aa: CASSEGGQETQYF
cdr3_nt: TGTGCCAGCAGCGAGGGGGGGCAAGAGACCCAGTACTTC

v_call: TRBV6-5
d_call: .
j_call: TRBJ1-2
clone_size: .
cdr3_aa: CASSPHAPLAYGYTF
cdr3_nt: TGTGCCAGCAGCCCGCACGCTCCCCTGGCCTATGGCTACACCTTC

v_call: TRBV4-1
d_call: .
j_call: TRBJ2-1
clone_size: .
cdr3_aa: CASSQGLNNEQFF
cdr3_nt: TGCGCCAGCAGCCAAGGACTAAACAATGAGCAGTTCTTC

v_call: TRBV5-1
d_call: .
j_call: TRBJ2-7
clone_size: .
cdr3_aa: CASSSGQYNYEQYF
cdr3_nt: TGCGCCAGCAGCTCTGGACAGTATAACTACGAGCAGTACTTC

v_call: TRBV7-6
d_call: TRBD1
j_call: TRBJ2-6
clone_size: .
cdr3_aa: CASSLAWDSLSHSGANVLTF
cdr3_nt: TGTGCCAGCAGCTTAGCGTGGGACAGCCTATCCCACTCTGGGGCCAACGTCCTGACTTTC

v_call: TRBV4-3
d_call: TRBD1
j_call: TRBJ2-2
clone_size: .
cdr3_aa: CASSWTGANTGELFF
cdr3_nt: TGCGCCAGCAGCTGGACAGGGGCCAACACCGGGGAGCTGTTTTTT

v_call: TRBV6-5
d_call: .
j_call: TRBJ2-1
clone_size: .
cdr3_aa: CATDSYNEQFF
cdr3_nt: TGTGCCACCGACAGCTACAATGAGCAGTTCTTC

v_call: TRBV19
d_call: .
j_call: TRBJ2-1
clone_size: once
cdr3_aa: CASTPRSSYNEQFF
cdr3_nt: TGTGCCAGTACCCCGAGGAGCTCCTACAATGAGCAGTTCTTC

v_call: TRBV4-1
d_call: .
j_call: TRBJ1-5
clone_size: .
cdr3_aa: CASSQWVDRPDQPQHF
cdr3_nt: TGCGCCAGCAGCCAATGGGTGGACAGACCAGATCAGCCCCAGCATTTT

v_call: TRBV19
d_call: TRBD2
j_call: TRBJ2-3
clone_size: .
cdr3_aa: CASSRRLAGASDTQYF
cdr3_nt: TGTGCCAGTAGTAGACGGCTAGCGGGAGCCTCAGATACGCAGTATTTT

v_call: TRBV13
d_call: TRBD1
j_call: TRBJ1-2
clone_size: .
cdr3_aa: CASSLDGTDGYTF
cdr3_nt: TGTGCCAGCAGCTTAGACGGGACAGATGGCTACACCTTC

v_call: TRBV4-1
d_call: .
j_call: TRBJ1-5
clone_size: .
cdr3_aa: CASSQVSGNQPQHF
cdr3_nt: TGCGCCAGCAGCCAAGTCTCGGGCAATCAGCCCCAGCATTTT

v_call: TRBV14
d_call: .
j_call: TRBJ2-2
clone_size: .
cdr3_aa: CASRERTANTGELFF
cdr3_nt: TGTGCCAGCAGAGAGCGGACAGCGAACACCGGGGAGCTGTTTTTT

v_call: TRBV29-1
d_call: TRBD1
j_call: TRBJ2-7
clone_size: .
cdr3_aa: CSATGGEIYEQYF
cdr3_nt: TGCAGCGCCACAGGGGGCGAAATCTACGAGCAGTACTTC

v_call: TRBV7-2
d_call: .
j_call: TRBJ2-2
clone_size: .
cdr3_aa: CASSLAASSPNTGELFF
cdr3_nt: TGTGCCAGCAGCTTAGCGGCTAGCAGCCCGAACACCGGGGAGCTGTTTTTT

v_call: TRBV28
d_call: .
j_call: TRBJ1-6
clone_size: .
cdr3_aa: CASSEVGATNSPLHF
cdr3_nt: TGTGCCAGCAGTGAAGTAGGGGCGACTAATTCACCCCTCCACTTT

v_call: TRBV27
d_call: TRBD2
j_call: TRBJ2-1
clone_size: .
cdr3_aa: CASSSPLSGIRGEQFF
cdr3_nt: TGTGCCAGCAGTTCCCCCTTGAGCGGGATACGGGGTGAGCAGTTCTTC

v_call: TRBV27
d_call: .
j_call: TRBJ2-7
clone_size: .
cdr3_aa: CASSLGPRGHEQYF
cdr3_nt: TGTGCCAGCAGTTTGGGGCCCCGCGGCCACGAGCAGTACTTC

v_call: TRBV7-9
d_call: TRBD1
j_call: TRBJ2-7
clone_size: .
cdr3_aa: CASRPPIGGTGMGEQYF
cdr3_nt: TGTGCCAGCAGACCTCCGATCGGGGGGACAGGGATGGGGGAGCAGTACTTC

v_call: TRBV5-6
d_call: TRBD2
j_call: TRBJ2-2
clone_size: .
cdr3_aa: CASSPVEREVTGELFF
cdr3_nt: TGTGCCAGCAGCCCGGTCGAACGGGAGGTCACCGGGGAGCTGTTTTTT

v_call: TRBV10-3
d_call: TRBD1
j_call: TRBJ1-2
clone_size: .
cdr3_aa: CATVGQEGDYGYTF
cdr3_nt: TGTGCCACCGTCGGACAGGAGGGTGACTATGGCTACACCTTC

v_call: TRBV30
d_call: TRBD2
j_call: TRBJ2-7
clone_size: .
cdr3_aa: CASSGLTYEQYF
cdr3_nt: TGTGCCTCATCGGGACTAACCTACGAGCAGTACTTC

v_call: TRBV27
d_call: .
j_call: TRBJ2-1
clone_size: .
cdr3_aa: CASSPATGLYNEQFF
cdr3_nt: TGTGCCAGCAGTCCAGCCACTGGACTCTACAATGAGCAGTTCTTC

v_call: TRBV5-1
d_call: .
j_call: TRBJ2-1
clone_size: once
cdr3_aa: CASSYRVYGSNEQFF
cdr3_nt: TGCGCCAGCAGCTACAGAGTTTACGGTTCAAATGAGCAGTTCTTC

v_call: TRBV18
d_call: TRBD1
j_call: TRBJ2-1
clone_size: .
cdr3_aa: CASSREGQGNNEQFF
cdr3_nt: TGTGCCAGCTCCCGAGAGGGACAGGGGAACAATGAGCAGTTCTTC

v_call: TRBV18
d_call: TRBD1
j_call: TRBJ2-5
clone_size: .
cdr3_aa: CASSLPGTGEETQYF
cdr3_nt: TGTGCCAGCTCACTTCCCGGGACAGGAGAAGAGACCCAGTACTTC

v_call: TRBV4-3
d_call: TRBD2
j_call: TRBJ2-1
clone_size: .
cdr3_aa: CASSQDLAGGKGSYNEQFF
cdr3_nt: TGCGCCAGCAGCCAAGATCTAGCGGGAGGGAAAGGCTCCTACAATGAGCAGTTCTTC

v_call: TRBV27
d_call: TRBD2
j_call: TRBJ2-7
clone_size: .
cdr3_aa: CASSPPPSGSSYEQYF
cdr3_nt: TGTGCCAGCAGTCCCCCCCCTAGCGGGAGTTCCTACGAGCAGTACTTC

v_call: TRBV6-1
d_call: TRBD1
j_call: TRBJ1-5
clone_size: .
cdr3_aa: CASSESAGGYSNQPQHF
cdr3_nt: TGTGCCAGCAGTGAGAGTGCAGGGGGCTACAGCAATCAGCCCCAGCATTTT

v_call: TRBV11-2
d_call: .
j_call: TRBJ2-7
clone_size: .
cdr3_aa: CASSLVAGAYEQYF
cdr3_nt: TGTGCCAGCAGCTTAGTCGCAGGCGCCTACGAGCAGTACTTC

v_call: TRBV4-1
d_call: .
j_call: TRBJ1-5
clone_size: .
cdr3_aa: CASSLYNSNQPQHF
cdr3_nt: TGCGCCAGCAGCCTCTATAATAGCAATCAGCCCCAGCATTTT

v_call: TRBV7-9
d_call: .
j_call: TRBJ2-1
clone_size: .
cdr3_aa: CASSAGGQQFF
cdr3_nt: TGTGCCAGCAGCGCCGGGGGGCAGCAGTTCTTC

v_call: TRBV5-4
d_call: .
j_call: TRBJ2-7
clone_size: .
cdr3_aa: CASSPGGDSSYEQYF
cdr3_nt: TGTGCCAGCAGCCCCGGAGGGGACTCATCCTACGAGCAGTACTTC

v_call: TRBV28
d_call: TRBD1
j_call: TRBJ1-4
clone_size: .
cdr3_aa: CASSYLHRDRVGEKLFF
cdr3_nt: TGTGCCAGCAGTTACCTACACCGGGACAGGGTCGGGGAAAAACTGTTTTTT

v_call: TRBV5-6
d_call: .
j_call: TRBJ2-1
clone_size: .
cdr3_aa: CASIASSYNEQFF
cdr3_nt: TGTGCCAGCATTGCGTCCTCCTACAATGAGCAGTTCTTC

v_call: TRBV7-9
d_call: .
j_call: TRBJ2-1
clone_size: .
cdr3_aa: CASSLGANEQFF
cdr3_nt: TGTGCCAGCAGCTTAGGAGCGAATGAGCAGTTCTTC

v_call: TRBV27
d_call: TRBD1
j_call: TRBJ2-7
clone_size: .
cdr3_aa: CASSLWTGFGEQYF
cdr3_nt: TGTGCCAGCAGTTTATGGACAGGGTTTGGAGAGCAGTACTTC

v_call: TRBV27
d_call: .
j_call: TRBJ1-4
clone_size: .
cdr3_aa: CASSLIPGEKLFF
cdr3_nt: TGTGCCAGCAGTTTAATTCCCGGTGAAAAACTGTTTTTT

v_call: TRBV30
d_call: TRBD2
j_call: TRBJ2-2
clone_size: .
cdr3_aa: CAWSVSFNFRPGLAGVIRPGELFF
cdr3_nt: TGTGCCTGGAGTGTATCTTTTAACTTCCGACCGGGACTAGCGGGAGTAATCCGTCCCGGGGAGCTGTTTTTT

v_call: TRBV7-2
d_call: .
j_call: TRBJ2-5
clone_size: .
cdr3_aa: CASSSRRQKPQETQYF
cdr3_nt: TGTGCCAGCAGCTCCAGGAGACAGAAGCCCCAAGAGACCCAGTACTTC